This T cell receptor (beta chain) stems from a study of breast tumors, draining lymph nodes, adjacent tissues. Whole-study results and caveats: Tumors had less TCR diversity than lymph nodes, more than nontumor tissue. Luminal-like breast cancer showed significantly higher tumor–nontumor repertoire similarity than basal-like. Data fit most tumor T cells coming from lymph node, expanding in tumor. The lymph node origin of tumor T cells was framed as consistent with a hypothesis, not demonstrated.

In the case of this clonotype: The antigen is not known.

TCRdb recomputed calls from the multiplex PCR reads with MiXCR, one row per CDR3 protein. The table has over 10,000 distinct CDR3 sequences, roughly 60% seen once. The CDR3 is 12 residues long. The germline gives CDR1 SNHLY, CDR2 FYNNEI. V gave up 4 bases and J gave up 4 bases, with 5 bases separating them. Sequenced input: tumor-adjacent breast tissue. The chain couples TRBV2 to TRBJ1-5; D remains ambiguous. This clonotype was obtained from a female donor with breast cancer. Some clones in this sample may be carry-over from other donors' samples. CDR3 DNA sequence: TGTGCCAGCAGTGCATCAAATCAGCCCCAGCATTTT. It yields the protein CASSASNQPQHF.